This TCR beta chain was sequenced in a study (dated by TCRdb to about 2015). For context, the study as a whole: The study set out to test whether tumor-infiltrating Tregs in breast cancer get recruited from blood Tregs or are instead converted in situ from other CD4+ T cell subsets. Points the paper makes about the study in general: The greatest overlap of tumor-infiltrating Treg TCR alpha and beta sequences was observed with tumor naive CD4+ T cells, followed by blood naive CD4+ T cells. The TCR gene usage of tumor memory CD4+ T cells clustered together with blood and lymph node memory CD4+ cells and with lymph node naive CD4+ cells. Rather than covering whole repertoires, validation in the larger cohort was restricted to a single TCR beta V-J rearrangement.

Full-length TCR variable regions were amplified by 5' RACE PCR with constant-region reverse primers, and semi-nested PCR with Nested Universal Primer A was subsequently performed. Using the ReliaPrep RNA Cell Miniprep System, total RNA was extracted, and the SMARTer RACE 5'/3' Kit was then used to reverse transcribe the RNA into 5'RACE-ready cDNA. Multiplex adaptors were used to barcode the full-length TCR alpha and beta libraries, which were then sequenced on an Illumina MiSeq. Per the original workflow: For each of nine subset-tissue groups, sequencing data from the five patients were combined, and the groups were compared by unsupervised clustering of TCR gene usage. The Morisita-Horn index, with shared sequences weighted by their contribution to each repertoire, was used to calculate repertoire similarity. TCRdb reran the public reads through fastp at Q25 and MiXCR, keeping productive beta chains. Every CDR3 protein is listed once, alongside the most common genes and DNA of its rows. The V and J calls and clone size are TCRdb's, not the authors'. In this sample the table shows approximately 23,000 distinct CDR3 sequences, more than 25% of which occur a single time. Of the sample, around 2.2% falls within the top ten clones.

The CDR3 runs 17 residues from the cysteine to the phenylalanine. The read is trimmed to its CDR3 DNA, 51 bases read in frame from base 1. For CDR1 and CDR2, the germline V gene (reference sequence) lists DFQATT and SNEGSKA. V ends up 5 bases short and J 2 bases short, with an unmatched junction base count of 11. Naive CD4+ T cells were purified with the Miltenyi Naive CD4+ T Cell Isolation kit, with Tregs depleted using CD25 microbeads. Tregs, naive and memory CD4+ T cells from tumor, blood and ipsilateral draining lymph nodes of a few breast cancer patients underwent full-length TCR alpha and beta sequencing. Tumor tissue, along with lymph nodes from ipsilateral axillary dissection, was perfused with PBS, minced, and then digested using collagenase I and hyaluronidase. Sorted cell populations were confirmed by FACS to exceed 90% purity. Comments on this clonotype: This receptor's antigen is unknown. Just one base apart from a much larger clone, this may be a read error.

The sequencing input was tumor-infiltrating naive CD4+ T cells sorted from the breast tumor. According to the study, the label for this sample's cell subset or site signals: naive CD4+ T cells, CD4+CD45RA+CD25-. This sequence was found in a female donor with breast cancer. The rearrangement combines TRBV20-1 with TRBJ2-7; the junction holds 14 bases that match TRBD2. CDR3 reads: CSAGPRTSGRSPYEQYF. In nucleotides, the sequence is TGCAGTGCTGGACCCCGGACTAGCGGGAGGAGCCCCTACGAGCAGTACTTC.